There are a few counts of the clone carrying this T cell receptor beta chain. Its antigen remains unidentified. This sample is drawn from a study of vaccination and CD4 T cells after COVID-19. Cultured CD4+ T cell DNA underwent sequencing with the Oncomine TCR Beta short-read assay. TCRdb used MiXCR to reprocess the PCR reads, holding one entry per CDR3 protein. The sample includes about 15,000 distinct CDR3 sequences, roughly 60% seen only once; the top ten take 14%. Described treatment: approximately 10-day PBMC culture with coronavirus spike peptide pools or control peptides (ViraFEST assay). Material for sequencing was CD4+ T cells from blood, cultured in vitro. The origin of this receptor is a human donor who had recovered from COVID-19.

The CDR3: CASRGQELYGYTF. CDR3 nucleotide sequence: TGTGCCAGCAGGGGGCAGGAGCTCTATGGCTACACCTTC. V usage is TRBV6-1 and J usage is TRBJ1-2; possibly TRBD1 for D (5 bases). Germline V CDR1 and CDR2: MNHNS, SASEGT. The CDR3 has 13 residues. The V gene lost 6 bases and the J gene lost 4 bases, with 12 bases spanning the gap.